This passage covers 10 T cell receptor beta chains from one sample sequenced in a study of cytomegalovirus exposure and HLA in healthy donors (dated by TCRdb to 2017 to 2019). Libraries were prepared through the immunoSEQ multiplex PCR assay. The multiplex PCR relied on a mix of 60 forward primers for TCR Vbeta segments and 13 reverse primers for TCR Jbeta segments. TCRdb took this table from immuneACCESS and kept in-frame rearrangements with V and J called. Such tables lack part of the clones; where checked against another copy, unresolved V genes explain under half of the gap, and the rest is unexplained. A total of over 90,000 clones appear in this sample, roughly three quarters of them only once. 8.5% to 10% of the sample is in the top ten clones. The specimen sequenced was PBMCs. All receptors derive from a male donor in good health and CMV-seropositive.

V is TRBV4-1 and J is TRBJ2-7; 9 nucleotides match TRBD1. This CDR3 has 16 residues. CDR1 and CDR2 (germline): MGHRA, YSYEKL. Trimming took 0 bases from V and 5 from J; bases not matched to a gene: 8. CDR3 amino acids: CASSQDIGTGSHEQYF. CDR3 sequence (DNA): TGCGCCAGCAGCCAAGATATCGGGACAGGGTCCCACGAGCAGTACTTC.

This clone was picked up a small number of times. This chain links TRBV4-3 with TRBJ2-1, with D tentatively TRBD2 (5 bases). The CDR3 spans 14 residues. Germline V gives CDR1 LGHNA, CDR2 YSLEER. Trimming took 8 bases from V and 2 from J, leaving 13 bases between them. The CDR3 DNA is TGCGCCAGCGGGCGAGGAGGCCCCTACAATGAGCAGTTCTTC. It codes for CASGRGGPYNEQFF.

The chain recombines TRBV2 with TRBJ2-3; 7 bases are shared with TRBD2. Trimming removed 5 bases from V and 4 bases from J; junction bases left unmatched: 9. The CDR3 has 15 amino acids. The germline V gene has CDR1 SNHLY and CDR2 FYNNEI. CDR3 nucleotide sequence: TGTGCCAGCAGTCTCTATAGGCGGGAGTCAGATACGCAGTATTTT. It codes for CASSLYRRESDTQYF.

This clone was counted once. This chain joins TRBV6-1 and TRBJ2-3; 9 nucleotides agree with TRBD2. V trimming: 10 bases; J trimming: 5 bases; junction bases outside the gene matches: 7. CDR1 is MNHNS and CDR2 is SASEGT in the germline V gene. The CDR3 totals 13 residues. The CDR3 sequence is CATQAGGRDTQYF. The CDR3, as DNA: TGTGCCACCCAGGCGGGAGGGAGAGATACGCAGTATTTT.

The chain combines TRBV5-4 with TRBJ2-7; TRBD2 aligns across 10 bases. The ends lost 5 bases at V and 0 bases at J; junction bases unmatched: 11. The germline V gene has CDR1 SGHNT and CDR2 YYREEE (reference sequence). The CDR3 has 17 residues. The CDR3 is CASSYGLAESSSYEQYF. For the CDR3, the DNA is TGTGCCAGCAGTTACGGACTAGCGGAAAGTAGCTCCTACGAGCAGTACTTC.

The CDR3 DNA follows: TGTGCCAGCAGCATACGGACAGGGCCGGAGGAGACCCAGTACTTC. Protein sequence: CASSIRTGPEETQYF. The chain couples TRBV21-1 to TRBJ2-5; the table's D call of TRBD1 was not tested on the DNA. TRBV21-1 is reported as a pseudogene. This CDR3 contains 15 residues.

The chain combines TRBV7-2 with TRBJ2-2; D might be TRBD2 (6 bases). Deletions cut 5 bases from V and 6 bases from J, with 16 bases between. CDR1 is SGHTA and CDR2 is FQGNSA in the germline V gene. This CDR3 has 15 amino acids. CDR3 in amino acids: CASSPASGQSGELFF. The CDR3 coding sequence is TGTGCCAGCAGCCCGGCGAGCGGGCAATCCGGGGAGCTGTTTTTT.

The count of this clone is one. This same CDR3 is encoded by further DNA sequences in the sample. V gene TRBV5-1 combines with J gene TRBJ2-6, with D possibly TRBD2 on 5 matching bases. This CDR3 contains 15 residues. Germline-derived CDR1 and CDR2 are SGHRS and YFSETQ. The ends were cut back, 0 bases at V and 4 bases at J, with 8 bases in the middle. CDR3 protein: CASSLGGSGANVLTF. DNA of the CDR3: TGCGCCAGCAGCTTGGGAGGGTCGGGGGCCAACGTCCTGACTTTC.

Only one count was recorded for this clone. The J gene is TRBJ1-5, the V gene TRBV5-4, with D possibly matching TRBD1 (5 bases). Deletions cut 1 base from V and 3 bases from J, with 11 bases between. The germline gives CDR1 SGHNT, CDR2 YYREEE (reference sequence). This CDR3 comprises 15 residues. The DNA for the CDR3 is TGTGCCAGCAGCTTGTCACCAGGGAACAATCAGCCCCAGCATTTT. This encodes CASSLSPGNNQPQHF.

This chain uses TRBV10-3 with TRBJ1-5; perhaps TRBD1 as D (5 bases). The ends were cut back, 10 bases at V and 3 bases at J, with 16 bases in the middle. CDR3 length: 14 amino acids. Germline V lookup: CDR1 ENHRY, CDR2 SYGVKD. For the CDR3, the DNA is TGTGCCACCGGGGGGGGAGCCCACAATCAGCCCCAGCATTTT. Protein product: CATGGGAHNQPQHF.